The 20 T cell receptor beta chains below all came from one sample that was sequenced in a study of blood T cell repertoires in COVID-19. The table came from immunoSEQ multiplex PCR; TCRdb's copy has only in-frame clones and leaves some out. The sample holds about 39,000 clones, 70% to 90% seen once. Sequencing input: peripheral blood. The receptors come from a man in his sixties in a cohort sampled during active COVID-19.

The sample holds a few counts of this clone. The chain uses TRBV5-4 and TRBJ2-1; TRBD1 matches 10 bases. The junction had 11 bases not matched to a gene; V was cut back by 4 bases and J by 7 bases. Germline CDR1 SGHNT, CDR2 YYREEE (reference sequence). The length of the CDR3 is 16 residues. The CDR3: CASSVEGTGVGNEQFF. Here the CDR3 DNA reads TGTGCCAGCAGCGTTGAGGGGACAGGGGTAGGGAATGAGCAGTTCTTC. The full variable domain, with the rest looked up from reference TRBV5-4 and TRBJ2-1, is ETGVTQSPTHLIKTRGQQVTLRCSSQSGHNTVSWYQQALGQGPQFIFQYYREEENGRGNFPPRFSGLQFPNYSSELNVNALELDDSALYLCASSVEGTGVGNEQFFGPGTRLTVL.

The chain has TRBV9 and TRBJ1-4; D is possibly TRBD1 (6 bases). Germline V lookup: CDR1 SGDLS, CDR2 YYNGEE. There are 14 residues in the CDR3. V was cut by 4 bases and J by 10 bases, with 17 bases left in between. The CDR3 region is CASSPNREMGKLFF. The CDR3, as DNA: TGTGCCAGCAGCCCCAACAGGGAGATGGGAAAACTGTTTTTT.

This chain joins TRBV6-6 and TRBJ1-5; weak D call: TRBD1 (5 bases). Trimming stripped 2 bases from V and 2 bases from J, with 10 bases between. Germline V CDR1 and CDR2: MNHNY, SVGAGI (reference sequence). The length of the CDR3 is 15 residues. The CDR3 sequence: CASSYTEGGNQPQHF. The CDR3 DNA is TGTGCCAGCAGTTACACGGAAGGGGGCAATCAGCCCCAGCATTTT.

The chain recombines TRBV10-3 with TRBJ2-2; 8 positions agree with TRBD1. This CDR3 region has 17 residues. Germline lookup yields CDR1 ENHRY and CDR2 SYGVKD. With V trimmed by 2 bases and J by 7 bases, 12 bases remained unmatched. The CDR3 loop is CAISERQGNSHGGELFF. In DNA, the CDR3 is TGTGCCATCAGTGAGAGACAGGGGAATTCACACGGCGGGGAGCTGTTTTTT.

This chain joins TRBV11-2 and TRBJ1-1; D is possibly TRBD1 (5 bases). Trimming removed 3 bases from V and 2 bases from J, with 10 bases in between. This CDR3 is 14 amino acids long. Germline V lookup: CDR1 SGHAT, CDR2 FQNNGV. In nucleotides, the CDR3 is TGTGCCAGCAGCTTCCTCGACAGAAACACTGAAGCTTTCTTT. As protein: CASSFLDRNTEAFF.

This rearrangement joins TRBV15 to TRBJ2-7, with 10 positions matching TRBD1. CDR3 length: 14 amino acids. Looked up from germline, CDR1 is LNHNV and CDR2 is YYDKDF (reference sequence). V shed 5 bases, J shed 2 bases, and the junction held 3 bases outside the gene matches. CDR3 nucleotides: TGTGCCACCAGCCGACAGGGGGCTGCCTACGAGCAGTACTTC. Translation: CATSRQGAAYEQYF.

The CDR3 DNA reads TGTGCCAGCAGTTTAGCGGGAGGCCTATACAATGAGCAGTTCTTC. Translated: CASSLAGGLYNEQFF. The chain has TRBV28 and TRBJ2-1, with 8 bases identical to TRBD2. The CDR3 loop spans 15 amino acids. Germline CDR1 and CDR2: MDHEN and SYDVKM. V shed 2 bases, J shed 4 bases, and the junction held 4 bases outside the gene matches. The full variable domain, its missing parts supplied by reference TRBV28 and TRBJ2-1, is DVKVTQSSRYLVKRTGEKVFLECVQDMDHENMFWYRQDPGLGLRLIYFSYDVKMKEKGDIPEGYSVSREKKERFSLILESASTNQTSMYLCASSLAGGLYNEQFFGPGTRLTVL.

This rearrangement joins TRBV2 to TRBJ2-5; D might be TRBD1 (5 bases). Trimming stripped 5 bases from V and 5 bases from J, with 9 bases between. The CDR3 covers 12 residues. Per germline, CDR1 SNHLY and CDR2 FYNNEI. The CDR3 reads CASSPAGETQYF. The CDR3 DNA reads TGTGCCAGCAGTCCCGCAGGGGAGACCCAGTACTTC.

The CDR3 sequence: CASGGGLSTDTQYF. CDR3 in DNA: TGTGCCAGCGGAGGGGGCCTCAGCACAGATACGCAGTATTTT. This chain uses TRBV9 with TRBJ2-3, with D possibly TRBD1 on 7 matching bases. This CDR3 has 14 residues. CDR1 and CDR2 (germline): SGDLS, YYNGEE. V lost 7 bases to trimming and J lost 0 bases, with 12 bases between them.

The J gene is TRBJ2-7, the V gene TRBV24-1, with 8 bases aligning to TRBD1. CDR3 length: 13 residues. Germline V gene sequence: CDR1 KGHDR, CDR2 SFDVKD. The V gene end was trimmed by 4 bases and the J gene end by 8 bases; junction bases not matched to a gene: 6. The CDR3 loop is CATSESDRGQQYF. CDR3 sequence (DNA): TGTGCCACCAGTGAGTCCGACAGGGGACAGCAGTACTTC.

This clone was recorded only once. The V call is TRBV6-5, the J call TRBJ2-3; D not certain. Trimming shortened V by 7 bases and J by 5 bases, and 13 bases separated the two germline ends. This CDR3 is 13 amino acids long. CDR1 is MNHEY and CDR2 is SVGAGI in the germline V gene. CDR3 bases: TGTGCCAGCACCTACAGATTTGGAGATACGCAGTATTTT. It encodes CASTYRFGDTQYF.

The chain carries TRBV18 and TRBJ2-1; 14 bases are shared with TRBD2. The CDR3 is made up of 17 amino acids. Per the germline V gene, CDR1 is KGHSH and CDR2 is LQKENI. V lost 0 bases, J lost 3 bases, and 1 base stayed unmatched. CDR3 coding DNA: TGTGCCAGCTCACCACCCGGACTAGCGGGAGGCTACAATGAGCAGTTCTTC. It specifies CASSPPGLAGGYNEQFF.

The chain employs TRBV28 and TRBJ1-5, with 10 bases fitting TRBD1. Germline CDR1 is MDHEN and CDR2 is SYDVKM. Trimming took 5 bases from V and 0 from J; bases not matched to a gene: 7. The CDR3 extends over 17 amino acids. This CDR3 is CASSPGTGDLSNQPQHF. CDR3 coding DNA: TGTGCCAGCAGTCCCGGGACAGGGGACCTTAGCAATCAGCCCCAGCATTTT.

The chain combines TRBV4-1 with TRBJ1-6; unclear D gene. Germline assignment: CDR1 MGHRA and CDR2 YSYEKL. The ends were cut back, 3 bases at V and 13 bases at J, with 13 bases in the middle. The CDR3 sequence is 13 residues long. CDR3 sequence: CASSQSPSGPLHF. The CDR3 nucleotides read TGCGCCAGCAGCCAGTCCCCGAGCGGTCCCCTCCACTTT.

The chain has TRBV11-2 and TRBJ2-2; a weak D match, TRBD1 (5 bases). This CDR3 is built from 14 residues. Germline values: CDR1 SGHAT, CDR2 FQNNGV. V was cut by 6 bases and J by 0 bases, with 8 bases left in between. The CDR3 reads CASRGEPNTGELFF. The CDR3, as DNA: TGTGCCAGCAGAGGGGAACCGAACACCGGGGAGCTGTTTTTT. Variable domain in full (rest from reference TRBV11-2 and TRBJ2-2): EAGVAQSPRYKIIEKRQSVAFWCNPISGHATLYWYQQILGQGPKLLIQFQNNGVVDDSQLPKDRFSAERLKGVDSTLKIQPAKLEDSAVYLCASRGEPNTGELFFGEGSRLTVL.

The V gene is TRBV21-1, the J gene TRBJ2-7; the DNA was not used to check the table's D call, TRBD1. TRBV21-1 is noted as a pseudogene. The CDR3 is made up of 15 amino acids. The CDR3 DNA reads TGTGCCAGCAGCAAATACAGGGGCAGCTCCTACGAGCAGTACTTC. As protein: CASSKYRGSSYEQYF.

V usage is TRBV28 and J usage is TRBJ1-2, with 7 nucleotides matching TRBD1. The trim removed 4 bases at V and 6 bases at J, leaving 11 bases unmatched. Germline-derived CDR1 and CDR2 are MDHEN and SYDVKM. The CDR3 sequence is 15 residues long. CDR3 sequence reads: CASSSLTSTGNGYTF. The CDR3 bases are TGTGCCAGCAGTTCACTTACCTCGACAGGGAATGGCTACACCTTC.

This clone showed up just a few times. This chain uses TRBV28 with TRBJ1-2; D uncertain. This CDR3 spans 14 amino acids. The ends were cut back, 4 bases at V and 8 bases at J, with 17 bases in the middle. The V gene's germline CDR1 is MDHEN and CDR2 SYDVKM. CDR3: CASSSDPKTRGYTF. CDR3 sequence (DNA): TGTGCCAGCAGTTCCGACCCGAAGACTCGAGGCTACACCTTC.

In DNA, the CDR3 is TGTGCCAGCAGCTCTAGGAGGACAGGGGGCGTAAAGACAGATACGCAGTATTTT. It encodes CASSSRRTGGVKTDTQYF. This chain links TRBV11-2 with TRBJ2-3, with 11 bases aligning to TRBD1. Germline trimming cut 4 bases from V and 3 bases from J; bases unmatched to any gene: 12. The CDR3 has 18 residues. Germline loops: CDR1 SGHAT, CDR2 FQNNGV.

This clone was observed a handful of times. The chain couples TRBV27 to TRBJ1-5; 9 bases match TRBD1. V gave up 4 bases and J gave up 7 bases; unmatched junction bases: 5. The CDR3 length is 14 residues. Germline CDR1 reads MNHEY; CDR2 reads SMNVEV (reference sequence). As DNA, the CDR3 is TGTGCCAGCAGTTCGGGACAGGGCCGACAGCCCCAGCATTTT. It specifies CASSSGQGRQPQHF.